These 10 T cell receptor beta chains were all obtained from the same sample, sequenced in a study of T cell responses to AZD1222 COVID-19 vaccine. Method: immunoSEQ multiplex PCR; TCRdb's copy keeps in-frame clones and lacks some. The sample holds 90,000 to 100,000 clones, nearly 90% seen once. The sample here was peripheral blood, taken on day 0 of AZD1222 vaccination. Receptor source: an adult in good health.

Here the CDR3 DNA reads TGTGCCAGTAACCCACCCCGTGGGCTAGCGGGAGTAAATGAGCAGTTCTTC. Its translation: CASNPPRGLAGVNEQFF. J is TRBJ2-1 and V is TRBV19; 10 bases agree with TRBD2. V shed 7 bases, J shed 7 bases, and the junction held 16 bases outside the gene matches. Germline CDR1 is LNHDA and CDR2 is SQIVND (reference sequence). The CDR3 consists of 17 residues.

This chain connects TRBV9 to TRBJ1-3; D is undetermined. This CDR3 contains 17 residues. Germline V lookup: CDR1 SGDLS, CDR2 YYNGEE. The germline V and J ends were trimmed by 0 bases and 0 bases, with 13 bases remaining between them. The CDR3 bases are TGTGCCAGCAGCGTAGGCATCTACGGGTCCTCTGGAAACACCATATATTTT. It is translated as CASSVGIYGSSGNTIYF.

The chain links TRBV6-1 to TRBJ1-2; D unclear. Between the trimmed V and J ends, which lost 2 bases and 3 bases, there was a span of 10 bases. This CDR3 has 14 amino acids. The germline V gene encodes CDR1 MNHNS and CDR2 SASEGT. The CDR3: CASSETFRDYGYTF. Written as DNA, the CDR3 is TGTGCCAGCAGTGAAACGTTCCGGGACTATGGCTACACCTTC.

The chain has TRBV6-5 and TRBJ1-1; the match to TRBD1 covers 12 bases. This CDR3 is 16 amino acids long. J was trimmed by 1 base and V by 0 bases; bases with no gene match: 0. CDR1 and CDR2 from the germline V gene are MNHEY and SVGAGI. CDR3: CASSYSGQGANTEAFF. CDR3 DNA: TGTGCCAGCAGTTACTCGGGACAGGGGGCGAACACTGAAGCTTTCTTT.

The chain has TRBV5-5 and TRBJ2-7; perhaps D is TRBD1 or TRBD2 (6 bases each). The CDR3 sequence is 15 residues long. In germline, CDR1 is SGHKS, CDR2 YYEKEE (reference sequence). Trimming shortened V by 0 bases and J by 5 bases, and 15 bases separated the two germline ends. The CDR3 region is CASSLAYGGTHEQYF. CDR3 nucleotides: TGTGCCAGCAGCTTGGCCTATGGGGGGACACACGAGCAGTACTTC.

The chain employs TRBV7-9 and TRBJ2-3; D is unresolved. Germline V gives CDR1 SEHNR, CDR2 FQNEAQ (reference sequence). The length of the CDR3 is 12 residues. Trimming removed 5 bases at V and 4 bases at J, with 7 bases between. The CDR3 sequence: CASSHRPDTQYF. The CDR3 nucleotides are TGTGCCAGCAGCCACCGTCCAGATACGCAGTATTTT. Drawing the rest from reference TRBV7-9 and TRBJ2-3, the complete variable domain is DTGVSQNPRHKITKRGQNVTFRCDPISEHNRLYWYRQTLGQGPEFLTYFQNEAQLEKSRLLSDRFSAERPKGSFSTLEIQRTEQGDSAMYLCASSHRPDTQYFGPGTRLTVL.

The V and J genes are TRBV7-9 and TRBJ1-1; 8 bases align to TRBD1. Germline-derived CDR1 and CDR2 are SEHNR and FQNEAQ (reference sequence). Trimming removed 1 base from V and 8 bases from J; junction bases left unmatched: 9. The CDR3 runs to 15 residues. The CDR3 reads CASSLVQGARMEAFF. For the CDR3, the DNA is TGTGCCAGCAGCTTAGTTCAGGGGGCGCGGATGGAAGCTTTCTTT.

In its sample, this clone was seen once. V is TRBV7-2 and J is TRBJ1-3, with D perhaps TRBD1 (5 bases). Germline loops: CDR1 SGHTA, CDR2 FQGNSA. The CDR3 is made up of 14 amino acids. Trimming removed 2 bases from V and 2 bases from J, with 7 bases in between. CDR3 sequence (DNA): TGTGCCAGCAGCTTAAGAGGGGCTGGAAACACCATATATTTT. Protein: CASSLRGAGNTIYF.

The chain has TRBV11-3 and TRBJ2-3; no clear D gene. Looked up from germline, CDR1 is SGHNT and CDR2 is YENEEA. The CDR3 is 12 residues long. V gave up 2 bases and J gave up 6 bases, with 6 bases separating them. CDR3 bases: TGTGCCAGCAGCTTACGGTCCGATACGCAGTATTTT. This translates into CASSLRSDTQYF.

This clone was picked up a small number of times. The chain couples TRBV6-5 to TRBJ2-1, with D hard to call. The CDR3 has 12 residues. The V end was cut by 2 bases, the J end by 9 bases, with 8 bases between. CDR1 is MNHEY and CDR2 is SVGAGI in the germline V gene. The CDR3 DNA follows: TGTGCCAGCAGTTACCTGTCCGGTGAGCAGTTCTTC. Encoded protein: CASSYLSGEQFF.